This TCR beta chain emerged from a study of beta chain features in type 1 diabetes. General study points: Shorter TCRB CDR3s, moderately but significantly so, were found in Type 1 diabetes patients in all four CD4+ subsets.

The authors reverse transcribed all of the isolated RNA, so sequencing captured expressed TCRB transcripts. Libraries were prepared by immunoSEQ multiplex PCR; TCRdb keeps only in-frame clonotypes and omits some of them. The table shows around 340,000 clones, with around 9.3% occurring only once. Comments on this clone: Its specificity is unknown.

The CDR3 length is 17 residues. CDR1 KGHSH and CDR2 LQKENI come from the germline V gene. Trimming took 0 bases from V and 2 from J; bases not matched to a gene: 7. The clonotype comes from a man aged 25 to 45 with type 1 diabetes. The sample was central memory CD4+ T cells from blood. This chain joins TRBV18 and TRBJ1-2; 9 bases map to TRBD1. As DNA, the CDR3 is TGTGCCAGCTCACCACCCGGGACAGGGCTTCTCAACTATGGCTACACCTTC. Residues: CASSPPGTGLLNYGYTF.